Following are 26 T cell receptor beta chains from one sample sequenced in a study of spatial heterogeneity in lung cancer. Time point in this sample: sample taken at primary tumor resection. TCRdb independently ran MiXCR on the 5' RACE reads; one entry per CDR3 protein. The sample holds some 78,000 distinct CDR3 sequences, around 7.8% seen once. The starting material was PBMCs, obtained at surgery. The source of these receptors is a male donor with early-stage non-small cell lung cancer.

The sample holds many counts of this clonotype. The CDR3 here is CSVSGTRENYNEQFF. The DNA for the CDR3 is TGCAGCGTCTCCGGGACTAGGGAGAATTACAATGAGCAGTTCTTC. This chain connects TRBV29-1 to TRBJ2-1; 8 nucleotides align to TRBD2. Germline CDR1 is SQVTM and CDR2 is ANQGSEA. J gave up 4 bases and V 6 bases, and 11 bases lay outside the gene matches. The CDR3 has 15 residues.

This clonotype was picked up many times. The chain employs TRBV4-1 and TRBJ1-5; TRBD1 might be the D (5 bases). CDR1 and CDR2 (germline): MGHRA, YSYEKL. The length of the CDR3 is 15 residues. The ends were cut back, 1 base at V and 7 bases at J, with 14 bases in the middle. CDR3 DNA: TGCGCCAGCAGCCAAGGATCCAGGGAAGGCCAGCCCCAGCATTTT. Protein product: CASSQGSREGQPQHF.

This chain joins TRBV5-1 and TRBJ1-4; D is uncertain. Trimming stripped 2 bases from V and 2 bases from J, with 13 bases between. This CDR3 contains 16 residues. Germline lookup yields CDR1 SGHRS and CDR2 YFSETQ. CDR3 residues: CASSLGSSGTNEKLFF. The CDR3 DNA is TGCGCCAGCAGCTTAGGATCCTCGGGGACTAATGAAAAACTGTTTTTT. Supplemented by reference TRBV5-1 and TRBJ1-4, the full variable domain reads KAGVTQTPRYLIKTRGQQVTLSCSPISGHRSVSWYQQTPGQGLQFLFEYFSETQRNKGNFPGRFSGRQFSNSRSEMNVSTLELGDSALYLCASSLGSSGTNEKLFFGSGTQLSVL.

The J gene is TRBJ1-1, the V gene TRBV6-6; perhaps TRBD1 as D (6 bases). This CDR3 has 17 residues. V lost 2 bases, J lost 1 base, and 17 bases lay in between. The V gene's germline CDR1 is MNHNY and CDR2 SVGAGI (reference sequence). Here the CDR3 reads CASSYPLTGTKNTEAFF. The CDR3 nucleotides are TGTGCCAGCAGTTACCCCCTGACCGGGACAAAGAACACTGAAGCTTTCTTT.

This clonotype was detected many times. This sequence joins TRBV7-2 and TRBJ1-2, with a weak D call TRBD1 (5 bases). This CDR3 is 15 amino acids long. Trimming cost V 5 bases and J 2 bases, with 15 bases left between them. Germline V gene data show CDR1 as SGHTA and CDR2 as FQGNSA. The CDR3 DNA is TGTGCCAGCAGCCTCCGTGGGGGACCAAACTATGGCTACACCTTC. It yields the protein CASSLRGGPNYGYTF.

This clonotype was found many times. J is TRBJ2-2 and V is TRBV7-3, with 7 bases matching TRBD1. CDR3 length equals 13 residues. V trimming: 5 bases; J trimming: 6 bases; junction bases outside the gene matches: 3. The V gene's germline CDR1 is SGHTA and CDR2 FQGTGA. CDR3 loop: CASSTTGAGELFF. As DNA, the CDR3 is TGTGCCAGCAGCACCACAGGGGCCGGGGAGCTGTTTTTT. Full variable domain (remainder filled in from reference TRBV7-3 and TRBJ2-2): GAGVSQTPSNKVTEKGKYVELRCDPISGHTALYWYRQSLGQGPEFLIYFQGTGAADDSGLPNDRFFAVRPEGSVSTLKIQRTERGDSAVYLCASSTTGAGELFFGEGSRLTVL.

This clonotype was recorded at least ten times. The V call is TRBV2, the J call TRBJ1-5; no reliable D call. This CDR3 is built from 14 residues. The germline gives CDR1 SNHLY, CDR2 FYNNEI. V lost 2 bases and J lost 0, with 5 bases in between. CDR3 residues: CASSESFSNQPQHF. The CDR3 region has the DNA TGTGCCAGCAGTGAATCATTTAGCAATCAGCCCCAGCATTTT.

This sequence joins TRBV10-3 and TRBJ2-1; 11 bases line up with TRBD2. The length of the CDR3 is 17 residues. The V and J ends lost 6 bases and 0 bases, in that order; junction bases with no gene match: 7. The germline CDR1 and CDR2 sequences are ENHRY and SYGVKD. CDR3 coding DNA: TGTGCCATCAGCCCCTCCACTAGCGGGAGCTCCTACAATGAGCAGTTCTTC. Protein sequence: CAISPSTSGSSYNEQFF.

This clonotype came up many times. The chain employs TRBV2 and TRBJ1-5; D might be TRBD1 (6 bases). The germline CDR1 and CDR2 sequences are SNHLY and FYNNEI. The CDR3 consists of 14 residues. Between the trimmed V and J ends, which lost 8 bases and 0 bases, there was a span of 11 bases. CDR3 loop: CASVGDNSNQPQHF. In nucleotides, the CDR3 is TGTGCCAGCGTAGGGGACAATAGCAATCAGCCCCAGCATTTT.

This clonotype appeared a few times. The CDR3 DNA reads as TGCGCCAGCAGCTTGGTGGGAGGACTAGCGACAGATACGCAGTATTTT. As protein: CASSLVGGLATDTQYF. The chain employs TRBV5-1 and TRBJ2-3; 9 bases fit TRBD2. CDR3 length: 16 residues. The germline CDR1 and CDR2 sequences are SGHRS and YFSETQ. V was pared by 0 bases and J by 3 bases, with 5 bases of the junction left unmatched.

The chain couples TRBV4-2 to TRBJ1-5; possibly TRBD1 for D (5 bases). The CDR3 loop spans 13 amino acids. V shed 1 base and J shed 6 bases, with 7 bases lying between them. Germline CDR1 LGHNA, CDR2 YNFKEQ. CDR3 protein: CASSQGGGQPQHF. The DNA for the CDR3 is TGTGCCAGCAGCCAAGGGGGGGGTCAGCCCCAGCATTTT.

This rearrangement joins TRBV20-1 to TRBJ1-5, with 8 bases that match TRBD1. With V trimmed by 5 bases and J by 4 bases, 10 bases remained unmatched. The CDR3 is made up of 15 amino acids. CDR1 is DFQATT, CDR2 SNEGSKA, per germline (reference sequence). CDR3 region: CSAPTTGALNQPQHF. In DNA, the CDR3 is TGCAGTGCTCCCACGACAGGGGCCTTAAATCAGCCCCAGCATTTT.

The table lists this clonotype with many counts. The chain is built from TRBV20-1 and TRBJ2-1; 8 positions agree with TRBD1. V dropped 5 bases and J dropped 5; count of bases not matched to a gene: 5. Germline V CDR1 and CDR2: DFQATT, SNEGSKA (reference sequence). The CDR3 is made up of 13 amino acids. CDR3 coding DNA: TGCAGTGCTCCCGGGGACAGGAACAATGAGCAGTTCTTC. This codes for CSAPGDRNNEQFF.

The chain couples TRBV20-1 to TRBJ1-2; the D is unclear. V was pared by 0 bases and J by 1 base, with 12 bases between. Germline V gene sequence: CDR1 DFQATT, CDR2 SNEGSKA (reference sequence). The CDR3 has 15 residues. The CDR3 loop is CSARDRRQLNYGYTF. The CDR3 nucleotides read TGCAGTGCTAGAGATCGTCGGCAGCTTAACTATGGCTACACCTTC.

The chain employs TRBV7-9 and TRBJ2-7; D is undetermined. Germline V gene data show CDR1 as SEHNR and CDR2 as FQNEAQ (reference sequence). This CDR3 contains 13 residues. V was clipped by 5 bases and J by 8 bases, with 16 bases between them. CDR3 DNA: TGTGCCAGCAGCCACGGGCGGCTTCTCAAGCAGTACTTC. Translating gives CASSHGRLLKQYF.

This clonotype was seen a few times. This sequence joins TRBV2 and TRBJ1-2; 7 bases agree with TRBD1. Unmatched junction bases numbered 4, after V lost 10 bases and J lost 2 bases. There are 12 residues in the CDR3. The germline V gene encodes CDR1 SNHLY and CDR2 FYNNEI. DNA for the CDR3: TGTGCCACACTACAGGGGAACTATGGCTACACCTTC. Its protein product is CATLQGNYGYTF. The full variable domain, its missing parts supplied by reference TRBV2 and TRBJ1-2, is EPEVTQTPSHQVTQMGQEVILRCVPISNHLYFYWYRQILGQKVEFLVSFYNNEISEKSEIFDDQFSVERPDGSNFTLKIRSTKLEDSAMYFCATLQGNYGYTFGSGTRLTVV.

This clonotype showed up just a few times. The chain recombines TRBV5-6 with TRBJ2-1; the match to TRBD2 covers 13 bases. The CDR3 is 17 amino acids. Germline lookup yields CDR1 SGHDT and CDR2 YYEEEE. V lost 3 bases, J lost 9 bases, and 12 bases stayed unmatched. CDR3 DNA sequence: TGTGCCAGCAGCTCCTCCGGGACTAGCGGGAAGAGGAGTGAGCAGTTCTTC. It is translated as CASSSSGTSGKRSEQFF.

This clonotype has ten or more counts. The chain combines TRBV3-1 with TRBJ1-1, with D possibly matching TRBD1 (6 bases). Germline loops: CDR1 LGHDT, CDR2 YNNKEL (reference sequence). The ends were cut back, 2 bases at V and 5 bases at J, with 15 bases in the middle. The CDR3 has 15 amino acids. CDR3 bases: TGTGCCAGCAGCCAACCCAGGGAAGGACAGACTGAAGCTTTCTTT. Translated, it gives CASSQPREGQTEAFF.

This clonotype was recorded at least ten times. The V call is TRBV6-6, the J call TRBJ2-7; 11 positions match TRBD1. The V gene end was trimmed by 0 bases and the J gene end by 3 bases; junction bases not matched to a gene: 16. CDR1 and CDR2 from the germline V gene are MNHNY and SVGAGI (reference sequence). CDR3 size: 20 residues. DNA of the CDR3: TGTGCCAGCAGTTACTCACAGTTTTGGACAGGGGGCGGCGTGGTCTACGAGCAGTACTTC. Translation: CASSYSQFWTGGGVVYEQYF.

This clonotype was recorded at least ten times. This sequence joins TRBV20-1 and TRBJ2-1, with 10 bases lining up with TRBD2. V shed 6 bases and J 6 bases; nucleotides not matched to a gene: 11. The CDR3 contains 15 residues. Germline CDR1 DFQATT, CDR2 SNEGSKA (reference sequence). The CDR3 region has the DNA TGCAGTGCCCTTAGAGCGGGAGGGCCTCCCAATGAGCAGTTCTTC. Translating gives CSALRAGGPPNEQFF.

This clonotype was seen only a few times. The genes are TRBV20-1 and TRBJ1-1, with D unclear. Germline V gene data show CDR1 as DFQATT and CDR2 as SNEGSKA (reference sequence). The CDR3 is made up of 12 amino acids. V was shortened by 0 bases and J by 3 bases, with 5 bases between the two germline ends. The CDR3 nucleotides read TGCAGTGCTAGAGATCAGGACACTGAAGCTTTCTTT. Amino acids: CSARDQDTEAFF.

This clonotype was recorded many times. The V gene is TRBV20-1, the J gene TRBJ1-6, with 9 bases fitting TRBD1. The trim removed 6 bases at V and 11 bases at J, leaving 11 bases unmatched. This CDR3 comprises 14 residues. Germline V CDR1 and CDR2: DFQATT, SNEGSKA (reference sequence). The CDR3: CSAEAGTGQAPLHF. Here the CDR3 DNA reads TGCAGTGCGGAGGCCGGGACAGGGCAGGCACCCCTCCACTTT.

J is TRBJ2-7 and V is TRBV2; 7 positions agree with TRBD1. This CDR3 has 16 amino acids. The V gene end was trimmed by 9 bases and the J gene end by 4 bases; junction bases not matched to a gene: 18. Germline CDR1 SNHLY, CDR2 FYNNEI. The CDR3 region is CARELLQGKGLYEQYF. The CDR3 nucleotides are TGTGCCAGAGAACTTTTACAGGGGAAAGGACTGTACGAGCAGTACTTC.

The sample holds many counts of this clonotype. The CDR3 loop is CSVEAQGRDGYTF. The CDR3 coding sequence is TGCAGCGTTGAAGCACAGGGTCGAGATGGCTACACCTTC. The V call is TRBV29-1, the J call TRBJ1-2, with a tentative D call TRBD1 (6 bases). The CDR3 is 13 residues long. CDR1 is SQVTM, CDR2 ANQGSEA, per germline. The V and J ends lost 1 base and 6 bases respectively, with 12 bases between them.

This clonotype was seen ten or more times. The V and J genes are TRBV5-1 and TRBJ2-5, with a weak D call TRBD2 (5 bases). From germline, CDR1 is SGHRS and CDR2 YFSETQ. The CDR3 totals 14 residues. The V end lost 0 bases, the J end lost 5 bases, and 11 bases lay between the germline ends. The CDR3 DNA reads TGCGCCAGCAGCTTGGCGGGCGGACTGGAGACCCAGTACTTC. It specifies CASSLAGGLETQYF.

The chain uses TRBV20-1 and TRBJ1-6; 9 nucleotides match TRBD1. With 6 bases clipped from V and 7 bases from J, the junction kept 7 bases outside the gene matches. Germline CDR1 reads DFQATT; CDR2 reads SNEGSKA (reference sequence). The CDR3 runs 14 residues. The CDR3 region is CSAGVGTGNSPLHF. CDR3 nucleotide sequence: TGCAGTGCCGGGGTTGGGACAGGGAATTCACCCCTCCACTTT.